What follows describes a single T cell receptor (beta chain). Its antigen is not known. The sample originates from a study of T cell responses to AZD1222 COVID-19 vaccine. Study results and caveats: Repertoire sampling happened only post peak T cell response.

Sequencing was performed with immunoSEQ multiplex PCR; in TCRdb, only in-frame clones are kept and a portion is missing. The sample holds about 97,000 clones; around 89% are singletons and the top ten take about 7.8%. This sample comprised peripheral blood, obtained on day 0 of AZD1222 vaccination. This clonotype originated in an adult in good health.

The CDR3 DNA sequence: TGTGCCAGCAGACCCCCGGCTACTAGCGGGAACGATGAGCAGTTCTTC. Translating it yields CASRPPATSGNDEQFF. The rearrangement links TRBV28 to TRBJ2-1; TRBD2 matches at 10 bases. V dropped 6 bases and J dropped 8; count of bases not matched to a gene: 13. Per the germline V gene, CDR1 is MDHEN and CDR2 is SYDVKM. The CDR3 has 16 residues.